The entry that follows covers one TCR beta chain sequence. Per germline, CDR1 MNHNS and CDR2 SASEGT. This CDR3 spans 16 amino acids. Trimming cost V 0 bases and J 8 bases, with 16 bases left between them. The entry originates in a study of control samples from healthy donors and cancer patients. Only in-frame clones appear in the TCRdb table, and some are missing; sequencing was by immunoSEQ multiplex PCR. The sample consists of about 160,000 clones, around 95% of them appearing once. The V and J genes are TRBV6-1 and TRBJ1-4; D is uncertain. The sequenced material came from blood. The TCR comes from a middle-aged woman in good health. The CDR3 spells CASSEALILSGEKLFF. The CDR3 nucleotides are TGTGCCAGCAGTGAAGCGCTAATACTCTCGGGGGAAAAACTGTTTTTT.